Each of the 21 T cell receptor beta chains below was sequenced from the same sample in a study of beta chain features in type 1 diabetes. What was sequenced were expressed TCRB transcripts, since all of the isolated RNA had been reverse transcribed. The method was immunoSEQ multiplex PCR; TCRdb's version includes in-frame clones alone and lacks a portion of them. This table holds roughly 450,000 clones, 9.5% to 12% found once. Sequencing input: naive CD4+ T cells from blood. The receptors stem from a woman younger than 35 in good health.

The chain links TRBV5-1 to TRBJ2-7, with a possible D match to TRBD2 (6 bases). From germline, CDR1 is SGHRS and CDR2 YFSETQ. The germline V and J ends were trimmed by 2 bases and 6 bases, with 9 bases remaining between them. The CDR3 contains 12 residues. In nucleotides, the CDR3 is TGCGCCAGCAGCTTTGCGGGACCCGAGCAGTACTTC. It translates to CASSFAGPEQYF.

V and J are TRBV6-1 and TRBJ2-4; D is ambiguous. Trimming stripped 6 bases from V and 3 bases from J, with 12 bases between. Germline CDR1 is MNHNS and CDR2 is SASEGT. This CDR3 is 14 amino acids long. The CDR3 bases are TGTGCCAGCAGGGAGTGGGCTAGCAAAAACATTCAGTACTTC. Residues: CASREWASKNIQYF.

The chain carries TRBV7-3 and TRBJ2-1, with 11 bases aligning to TRBD2. The CDR3 contains 15 residues. The V and J ends lost 5 bases and 4 bases, in that order; junction bases with no gene match: 4. Germline CDR1 is SGHTA and CDR2 is FQGTGA. The CDR3 loop reads CASSTTSGGYNEQFF. CDR3 DNA sequence: TGTGCCAGCAGCACCACTAGCGGGGGTTACAATGAGCAGTTCTTC.

A few counts support this clone. This sequence joins TRBV6-4 and TRBJ2-7, with a tentative D call TRBD1 (5 bases). CDR1 MRHNA and CDR2 SNTAGT come from the germline V gene. V lost 2 bases, J lost 4 bases, and 9 bases lay in between. This CDR3 is 13 amino acids long. CDR3 in amino acids: CASSDPDSYEQYV. The CDR3, as DNA: TGTGCCAGCAGTGACCCTGACAGTTACGAGCAGTACGTC.

The chain joins TRBV7-3 to TRBJ2-5, with a possible D match to TRBD2 (6 bases). The CDR3 is 14 amino acids. V shed 2 bases and J shed 5 bases, with 12 bases lying between them. Germline V lookup: CDR1 SGHTA, CDR2 FQGTGA. CDR3 sequence reads: CASSLVAGYETQYF. CDR3 DNA sequence: TGTGCCAGCAGCTTAGTTGCGGGGTACGAGACCCAGTACTTC.

The rearrangement links TRBV9 to TRBJ1-1; D is uncertain. This CDR3 has 15 amino acids. Germline V lookup: CDR1 SGDLS, CDR2 YYNGEE. V shed 0 bases and J shed 1 base, with 10 bases lying between them. The CDR3: CASSVEARTNTEAFF. CDR3 sequence (DNA): TGTGCCAGCAGCGTAGAGGCCCGGACGAACACTGAAGCTTTCTTT.

The rearrangement links TRBV25-1 to TRBJ1-2; D is undetermined. The V end was cut by 2 bases, the J end by 4 bases, with 11 bases between. CDR1 is MGHDK and CDR2 is SYGVNS in the germline V gene. This CDR3 has 14 amino acids. The CDR3 sequence: CASSEGRPPYGYTF. The CDR3 DNA is TGTGCCAGCAGTGAAGGACGGCCGCCCTATGGCTACACCTTC.

About this clone: It may be a read error: a sequence one base away is much more abundant. This chain connects TRBV2 to TRBJ2-4; tentative D call: TRBD2 (6 bases). Germline loops: CDR1 SNHLY, CDR2 FYNNEI. V gave up 6 bases and J gave up 0 bases, with 9 bases separating them. This CDR3 has 14 residues. The CDR3 DNA is TGTGCCAGCAGATCGGGACTAGCCAAAAACATTCAGTACTTC. Protein sequence: CASRSGLAKNIQYF.

V usage is TRBV15 and J usage is TRBJ2-7; D is possibly TRBD1 or TRBD2 (6 bases each). CDR1 and CDR2 (germline): LNHNV, YYDKDF (reference sequence). CDR3 length: 16 residues. V was cut by 3 bases and J by 4 bases, with 19 bases left in between. CDR3 sequence reads: CATSSGLRGLVYEQYF. The CDR3 DNA sequence: TGTGCCACCAGCAGCGGCCTCAGGGGACTGGTATACGAGCAGTACTTC.

The V and J genes are TRBV9 and TRBJ2-2; the D is unclear. V lost 3 bases and J 4 bases, leaving 13 bases between the germline ends. CDR1 is SGDLS, CDR2 YYNGEE, per germline. This CDR3 has 15 residues. CDR3 loop: CASSAEIAGTGELFF. Written as DNA, the CDR3 is TGTGCCAGCAGCGCAGAGATTGCAGGCACCGGGGAGCTGTTTTTT.

The chain couples TRBV15 to TRBJ2-1; possible D gene TRBD2, 6 bases. The CDR3 runs 13 residues. Trimming removed 5 bases from V and 9 bases from J, with 14 bases in between. The V gene's germline CDR1 is LNHNV and CDR2 YYDKDF (reference sequence). The CDR3 loop is CATSGRLVGEQFF. Here the CDR3 DNA reads TGTGCCACCAGCGGGAGACTAGTGGGTGAGCAGTTCTTC. The entire variable domain, with the rest obtained from reference TRBV15 and TRBJ2-1, is as follows: DAMVIQNPRYQVTQFGKPVTLSCSQTLNHNVMYWYQQKSSQAPKLLFHYYDKDFNNEADTPDNFQSRRPNTSFCFLDIRSPGLGDTAMYLCATSGRLVGEQFFGPGTRLTVL.

The chain employs TRBV7-8 and TRBJ1-6; D remains ambiguous. CDR1 and CDR2 from the germline V gene are SGHVS and FQNEAQ. V dropped 4 bases and J dropped 15 bases, with 16 bases sitting between them. This CDR3 contains 13 residues. For the CDR3, the DNA is TGTGCCAGCAGCTCCCGAGTGGTCAGAGACCTCCACTTT. This codes for CASSSRVVRDLHF.

The chain employs TRBV25-1 and TRBJ2-7, with 8 bases fitting TRBD1. J was trimmed by 6 bases and V by 2 bases; bases with no gene match: 6. Germline V gene sequence: CDR1 MGHDK, CDR2 SYGVNS. The CDR3 has 14 amino acids. This CDR3 is CASSELGQDLEQYF. CDR3 sequence (DNA): TGTGCCAGCAGTGAACTGGGACAGGATCTCGAGCAGTACTTC.

The genes are TRBV5-6 and TRBJ2-7, with D possibly being TRBD2 (6 bases). The CDR3 consists of 13 residues. The V gene lost 1 base and the J gene lost 4 bases, with 9 bases spanning the gap. Germline assignment: CDR1 SGHDT and CDR2 YYEEEE. The DNA of the CDR3 is TGTGCCAGCAGCTTGAGGAGGGAATACGAGCAGTACGTC. Protein product: CASSLRREYEQYV.

The chain links TRBV7-9 to TRBJ1-5; 8 bases line up with TRBD1. Germline V gene sequence: CDR1 SEHNR, CDR2 FQNEAQ (reference sequence). Unmatched junction bases numbered 11, after V lost 5 bases and J lost 5 bases. CDR3 length equals 16 residues. The CDR3 DNA is TGTGCCAGCAGCACAGGACAGGGCTATACTCATCAGCCCCAGCATTTT. Translation gives CASSTGQGYTHQPQHF.

This clone has ten or more counts. The V gene is TRBV30, the J gene TRBJ2-6; TRBD1 is a possible D gene (5 bases). V gave up 3 bases and J gave up 4 bases, with 19 bases separating them. The CDR3 is made up of 17 amino acids. CDR1 is GTSNPN and CDR2 is SVGIG in the germline V gene (reference sequence). Here the CDR3 DNA reads TGTGCCTGGAGGGAAGGAATATATGGGGCAGGGGCCAACGTCCTGACTTTC. Residues: CAWREGIYGAGANVLTF.

This clone was counted between two and nine times. V and J are TRBV19 and TRBJ2-5, with D uncertain. Trimming removed 1 base at V and 2 bases at J, with 11 bases between. The CDR3 covers 15 residues. Per germline, CDR1 LNHDA and CDR2 SQIVND (reference sequence). CDR3: CASSIASGRQETQYF. CDR3 DNA sequence: TGTGCCAGTAGTATAGCCTCCGGGCGGCAAGAGACCCAGTACTTC.

In this sample, this clone turned up a few times. The chain links TRBV5-6 to TRBJ2-3; no reliable D call. CDR1 is SGHDT and CDR2 is YYEEEE in the germline V gene. The CDR3 totals 17 residues. V was shortened by 7 bases and J by 2 bases, with 23 bases between the two germline ends. The CDR3 DNA follows: TGTGCCAGCTTTCGTTCCCCCGGAAGGGCAGTCACAGATACGCAGTATTTT. Protein product: CASFRSPGRAVTDTQYF.

This clone was found a few times. The rearrangement uses TRBV19 and TRBJ1-2; the match to TRBD1 covers 7 bases. With 6 bases clipped from V and 4 bases from J, the junction kept 2 bases outside the gene matches. CDR1 LNHDA and CDR2 SQIVND come from the germline V gene (reference sequence). The CDR3 totals 12 residues. CDR3: CASRRQGYGYTF. CDR3 DNA sequence: TGTGCCAGTAGGCGACAGGGCTATGGCTACACCTTC. The full variable domain, its missing parts supplied by reference TRBV19 and TRBJ1-2, is DGGITQSPKYLFRKEGQNVTLSCEQNLNHDAMYWYRQDPGQGLRLIYYSQIVNDFQKGDIAEGYSVSREKKESFPLTVTSAQKNPTAFYLCASRRQGYGYTFGSGTRLTVV.

The chain employs TRBV4-2 and TRBJ2-5; 7 bases map to TRBD2. V dropped 1 base and J dropped 1; count of bases not matched to a gene: 6. The CDR3 has 16 residues. Germline loops: CDR1 LGHNA, CDR2 YNFKEQ. In DNA, the CDR3 is TGTGCCAGCAGCCAAGGGCCTAGCGGATCCCAAGAGACCCAGTACTTC. Translating gives CASSQGPSGSQETQYF.

The rearrangement joins TRBV11-2 to TRBJ2-5; TRBD2 matches at 7 bases. CDR3 length equals 14 residues. J gave up 5 bases and V 0 bases, and 3 bases lay outside the gene matches. The germline V gene has CDR1 SGHAT and CDR2 FQNNGV. DNA for the CDR3: TGTGCCAGCAGCTTAGAACAAGCGGGGGAGACCCAGTACTTC. Protein product: CASSLEQAGETQYF.